These 6 T cell receptor beta chains share one sample of origin, sequenced in a study of beta chain features in type 1 diabetes. Of the isolated RNA, all was reverse transcribed, and so the sequenced material was expressed TCRB transcripts. Data came from immunoSEQ multiplex PCR; TCRdb stores just in-frame clones and leaves some out. The sample comprises a few hundred thousand clones, approximately 11% of which are singletons, and about 0.018% rests with the top ten. General study results and limits: People with Type 1 diabetes carried modestly yet significantly shorter TCRB CDR3s in all four CD4+ subsets.

For these TCRs, the target antigens are not known. The sample comprised naive CD4+ T cells from blood. Receptors originate from a young man with type 1 diabetes.

The V call is TRBV29-1, the J call TRBJ2-1; 9 bases line up with TRBD2. V lost 7 bases and J lost 5; bases outside the gene matches: 6. Germline CDR1 and CDR2: SQVTM and ANQGSEA. The CDR3 totals 13 residues. The CDR3 loop is CSARGGRNNEQFF. DNA of the CDR3: TGCAGCGCGCGGGGGGGCCGGAACAATGAGCAGTTCTTC.

The sample holds a few counts of this clone. The rearrangement links TRBV4-2 to TRBJ1-3, with D possibly TRBD1 on 6 matching bases. From germline, CDR1 is LGHNA and CDR2 YNFKEQ. The CDR3 loop spans 16 amino acids. V was shortened by 4 bases and J by 0 bases, with 13 bases between the two germline ends. The CDR3 here is CASSRQADGSGNTIYF. The DNA of the CDR3 is TGTGCCAGCAGCCGACAGGCCGACGGCTCTGGAAACACCATATATTTT.

The chain recombines TRBV13 with TRBJ1-2; D is perhaps TRBD1 (5 bases). V was clipped by 0 bases and J by 3 bases, with 8 bases between them. Per germline, CDR1 PRHDT and CDR2 FYEKMQ (reference sequence). The CDR3 extends over 14 amino acids. CDR3 sequence: CASSLGPGDYGYTF. The CDR3 nucleotides read TGTGCCAGCAGCTTAGGCCCGGGGGACTATGGCTACACCTTC.

V is TRBV7-2 and J is TRBJ2-3, with TRBD2 identical over 10 bases. Germline CDR1 and CDR2: SGHTA and FQGNSA. Trimming at V came to 1 base and at J to 5 bases, leaving 9 bases not matched to a gene. The CDR3 runs 17 residues. The CDR3: CASSLVASGGGGDTQYF. The CDR3 DNA sequence: TGTGCCAGCAGCTTAGTCGCTAGCGGGGGCGGTGGAGATACGCAGTATTTT.

This clone was observed a few times. Other DNA sequences in the same sample also yield this CDR3. The genes are TRBV29-1 and TRBJ1-1; no firm D call. Germline CDR1 reads SQVTM; CDR2 reads ANQGSEA. Trimming took 3 bases from V and 0 from J, leaving 8 bases between them. This CDR3 comprises 13 residues. This chain's CDR3 is CSVEGRVNTEAFF. In DNA form, the CDR3 reads TGCAGCGTTGAGGGCAGAGTGAACACTGAAGCTTTCTTT.

This clone was seen more than once but under ten times. This sequence joins TRBV28 and TRBJ2-5; D is perhaps TRBD2 (5 bases). The J call may be incorrect, as the DNA end agrees better with TRBJ2-7. Per germline, CDR1 MDHEN and CDR2 SYDVKM. The length of the CDR3 is 11 residues. CDR3 protein: CATRDSYEQYF. The CDR3 DNA reads as TGTGCCACCCGGGACTCCTACGAGCAGTACTTC.